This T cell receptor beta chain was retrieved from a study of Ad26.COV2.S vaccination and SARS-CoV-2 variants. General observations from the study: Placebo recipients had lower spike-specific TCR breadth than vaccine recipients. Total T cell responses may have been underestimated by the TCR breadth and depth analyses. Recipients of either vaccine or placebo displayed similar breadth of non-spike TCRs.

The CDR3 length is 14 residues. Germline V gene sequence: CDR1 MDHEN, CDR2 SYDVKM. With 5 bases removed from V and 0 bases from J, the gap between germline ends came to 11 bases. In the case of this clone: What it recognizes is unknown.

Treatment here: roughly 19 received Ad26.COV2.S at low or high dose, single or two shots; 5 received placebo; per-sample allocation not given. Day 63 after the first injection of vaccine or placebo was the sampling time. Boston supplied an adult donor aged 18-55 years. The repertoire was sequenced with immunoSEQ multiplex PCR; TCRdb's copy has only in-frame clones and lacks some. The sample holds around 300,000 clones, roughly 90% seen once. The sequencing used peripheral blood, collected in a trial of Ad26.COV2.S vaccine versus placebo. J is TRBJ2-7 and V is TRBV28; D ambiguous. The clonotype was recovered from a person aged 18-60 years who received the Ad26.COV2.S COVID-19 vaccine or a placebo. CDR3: CASSPKKSSYEQYF. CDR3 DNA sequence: TGTGCCAGCAGTCCTAAAAAGAGCTCCTACGAGCAGTACTTC. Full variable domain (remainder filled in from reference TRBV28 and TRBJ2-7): DVKVTQSSRYLVKRTGEKVFLECVQDMDHENMFWYRQDPGLGLRLIYFSYDVKMKEKGDIPEGYSVSREKKERFSLILESASTNQTSMYLCASSPKKSSYEQYFGPGTRLTVT.